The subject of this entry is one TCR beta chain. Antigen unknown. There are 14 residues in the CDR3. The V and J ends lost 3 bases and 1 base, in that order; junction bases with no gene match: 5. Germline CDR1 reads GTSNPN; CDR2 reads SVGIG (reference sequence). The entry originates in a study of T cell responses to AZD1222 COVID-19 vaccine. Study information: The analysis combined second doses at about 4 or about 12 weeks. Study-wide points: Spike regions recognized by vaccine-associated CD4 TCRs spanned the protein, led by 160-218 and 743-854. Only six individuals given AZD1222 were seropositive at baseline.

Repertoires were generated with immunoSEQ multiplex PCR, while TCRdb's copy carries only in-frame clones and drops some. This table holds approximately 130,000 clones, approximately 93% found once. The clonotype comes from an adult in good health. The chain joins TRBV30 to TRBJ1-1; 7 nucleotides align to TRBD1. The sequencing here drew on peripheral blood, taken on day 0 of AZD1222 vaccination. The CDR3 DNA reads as TGTGCCTGGAGGGACAGGTTTGGGAACACTGAAGCTTTCTTT. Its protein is CAWRDRFGNTEAFF. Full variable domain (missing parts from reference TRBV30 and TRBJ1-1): SQTIHQWPATLVQPVGSPLSLECTVEGTSNPNLYWYRQAAGRGLQLLFYSVGIGQISSEVPQNLSASRPQDRQFILSSKKLLLSDSGFYLCAWRDRFGNTEAFFGQGTRLTVV.